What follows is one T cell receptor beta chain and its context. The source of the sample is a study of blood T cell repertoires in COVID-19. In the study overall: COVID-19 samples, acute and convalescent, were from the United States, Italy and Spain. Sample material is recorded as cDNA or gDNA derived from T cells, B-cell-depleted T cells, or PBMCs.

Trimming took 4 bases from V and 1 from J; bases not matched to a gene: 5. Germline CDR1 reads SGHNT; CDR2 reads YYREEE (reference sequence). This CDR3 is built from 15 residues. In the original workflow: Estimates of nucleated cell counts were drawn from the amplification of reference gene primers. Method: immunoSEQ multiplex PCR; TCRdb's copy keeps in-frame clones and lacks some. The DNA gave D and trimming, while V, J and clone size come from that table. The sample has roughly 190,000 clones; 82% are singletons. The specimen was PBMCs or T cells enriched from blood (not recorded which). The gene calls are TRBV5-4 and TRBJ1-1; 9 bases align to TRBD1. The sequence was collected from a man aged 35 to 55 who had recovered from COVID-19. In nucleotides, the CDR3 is TGTGCCAGCAGCCCAGGGACAGGGACGAACACTGAAGCTTTCTTT. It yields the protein CASSPGTGTNTEAFF.